The 5 T cell receptor beta chains presented below share a single source sample, sequenced in a study of identical twins' blood T cells. Via MiXCR, TCRdb re-called the 5' RACE reads, giving one row per CDR3 protein. The table has about 370,000 distinct CDR3 sequences, around 30% seen once; the top ten hold about 6%. What was sequenced was PBMCs. The source of these receptors is a woman between 18 and 55 years old in good health.

A note on this clonotype: A much bigger clone sits one base away, suggesting this may be a read error. This rearrangement joins TRBV29-1 to TRBJ1-1, with D unresolved. The CDR3 totals 12 residues. Trimming stripped 7 bases from V and 2 bases from J, with 11 bases between. Germline V gene data show CDR1 as SQVTM and CDR2 as ANQGSEA. The CDR3 here is CSATASNTEAFF. The CDR3 coding sequence is TGCAGCGCTACAGCTTCAAACACTGAAGCTTTCTTT.

This clonotype appeared a few times. The chain carries TRBV27 and TRBJ1-1; D not resolved. This CDR3 has 14 residues. CDR1 MNHEY and CDR2 SMNVEV come from the germline V gene (reference sequence). Between the trimmed V and J ends, which lost 3 bases and 6 bases, there was a span of 14 bases. DNA for the CDR3: TGTGCCAGCAGTTTGGGAGGGTATTTGGCTGAAGCTTTCTTT. Encoded protein: CASSLGGYLAEAFF.

The rearrangement uses TRBV3-1 and TRBJ1-6; D is uncertain. This CDR3 comprises 16 residues. V was trimmed by 2 bases and J by 10 bases, leaving 18 bases between them. CDR1 and CDR2 from the germline V gene are LGHDT and YNNKEL (reference sequence). The CDR3 nucleotides read TGTGCCAGCAGCCAATTTACGGGAGCTGGTAACTCACCCCTCCACTTT. It yields the protein CASSQFTGAGNSPLHF.

A note on this clonotype: One end of the junction fails to match germline, which may point to a read error. The rearrangement links TRBV29-1 to TRBJ1-4; D gene unclear. This CDR3 is 12 amino acids long. Germline loops: CDR1 SQVTM, CDR2 ANQGSEA. CDR3 amino acids: CGVGLYNEKLFF. CDR3 nucleotide sequence: TGCGGCGTTGGCTTGTATAATGAAAAACTGTTTTTT.

In its sample, this clonotype was seen a few times. The chain recombines TRBV5-1 with TRBJ2-3; D is perhaps TRBD1 (5 bases). V was trimmed by 0 bases and J by 5 bases, leaving 10 bases between them. This CDR3 comprises 14 residues. Germline CDR1 reads SGHRS; CDR2 reads YFSETQ. The DNA for the CDR3 is TGCGCCAGCAGCTTGGCCCTTAGGGGAGATACGCAGTATTTT. Translating gives CASSLALRGDTQYF.